The 9 T cell receptor beta chains below were found in one sample sequenced in a study of human T cells and chemical hapten exposure. MiXCR, run by TCRdb on the RACE reads, gives a single entry per CDR3 protein. The sample lists some 36,000 distinct CDR3 sequences, about a tenth seen once, with less than 35% in the top ten. Time point indicated: pre-sensitization, week 0. Treatment in this sample: therapeutic diphenylcyclopropenone sensitization with weekly scalp DPC. Someone pulled total RNA out of unfractionated whole blood. Material: whole blood, obtained in connection with sensitization to the hapten diphenylcyclopropenone (DPC). These receptor sequences come from a man between 45 and 60 years old with alopecia areata. Some clones in this sample may be carry-over from other donors' samples.

Many counts were recorded for this clonotype. The chain joins TRBV27 to TRBJ2-1, with a possible D match to TRBD2 (5 bases). CDR1 MNHEY and CDR2 SMNVEV come from the germline V gene (reference sequence). The CDR3 runs 12 residues. V lost 2 bases, J lost 12 bases, and 11 bases lay in between. The DNA of the CDR3 is TGTGCCAGCAGTTTAAATGGAGGTGGGCAGTTCTTC. Its protein is CASSLNGGGQFF.

This clonotype was picked up a small number of times. The genes are TRBV29-1 and TRBJ2-7; D might be TRBD2 (6 bases). This CDR3 is built from 13 residues. Germline CDR1 is SQVTM and CDR2 is ANQGSEA. The V end was cut by 3 bases, the J end by 4 bases, with 13 bases between. CDR3 sequence (DNA): TGCAGCGTTGATTTTGCGGGATCTTACGAGCAGTACTTC. It translates to CSVDFAGSYEQYF.

This clonotype was detected many times. The chain joins TRBV7-9 to TRBJ1-1, with a weak D call TRBD1 (6 bases). The CDR3 consists of 14 residues. CDR1 and CDR2 from the germline V gene are SEHNR and FQNEAQ (reference sequence). Trimming took 5 bases from V and 2 from J, leaving 12 bases between them. The CDR3, as DNA: TGTGCCAGCAGCCGCGGGACACGTAACACTGAAGCTTTCTTT. It translates to CASSRGTRNTEAFF. Full variable domain (outside the CDR3, taken from reference TRBV7-9 and TRBJ1-1): DTGVSQNPRHKITKRGQNVTFRCDPISEHNRLYWYRQTLGQGPEFLTYFQNEAQLEKSRLLSDRFSAERPKGSFSTLEIQRTEQGDSAMYLCASSRGTRNTEAFFGQGTRLTVV.

At least ten counts were recorded for this clonotype. This chain connects TRBV6-1 to TRBJ2-7; 9 positions agree with TRBD2. V lost 2 bases to trimming and J lost 7 bases; unmatched junction nucleotides: 12. Germline lookup yields CDR1 MNHNS and CDR2 SASEGT. The CDR3 is 16 amino acids. In DNA form, the CDR3 reads TGTGCCAGCAGTGAAAGTCTTAGCGGGAGATCAGAAGAGCAGTACTTC. Amino acid sequence: CASSESLSGRSEEQYF.

The rearrangement joins TRBV4-1 to TRBJ2-5; D not resolved. Trimming cost V 1 base and J 8 bases, with 20 bases left between them. This CDR3 is 16 amino acids long. Germline loops: CDR1 MGHRA, CDR2 YSYEKL. The CDR3 DNA is TGCGCCAGCAGCCAAGTCGTCGACTCCCGGCAAGGCACCCAGTACTTC. Translation gives CASSQVVDSRQGTQYF.

This clonotype was recorded at least ten times. V is TRBV12-3 or TRBV12-4 and J is TRBJ1-1, with a weak D call TRBD1 (6 bases). V was pared by 5 bases and J by 4 bases, with 11 bases between. The CDR3 contains 13 residues. CDR3 region: CASSMTGRTEAFF. Written as DNA, the CDR3 is TGTGCCAGCAGTATGACAGGCCGCACTGAAGCTTTCTTT.

This clonotype appeared many times. The DNA of the CDR3 is TGTGCCAGCAGCCAAGATAGTCTAGCGGGGAATGAGCAGTTCTTC. Its translation: CASSQDSLAGNEQFF. The chain combines TRBV3-1 with TRBJ2-1; TRBD2 matches at 9 bases. Germline CDR1 is LGHDT and CDR2 is YNNKEL (reference sequence). CDR3 size: 15 residues. V shed 0 bases and J 7 bases; nucleotides not matched to a gene: 4.

The J gene is TRBJ2-7, the V gene TRBV29-1, with TRBD1 matching over 7 bases. The germline V gene encodes CDR1 SQVTM and CDR2 ANQGSEA. Unmatched junction bases numbered 7, after V lost 7 bases and J lost 4 bases. CDR3 length: 12 amino acids. In DNA, the CDR3 is TGCAGCGGTGGCGAACAGGGGTACGAGCAGTACTTC. The encoded protein is CSGGEQGYEQYF.

On this clonotype itself: This sequence may be a read error, since a much larger clone differs from it by one base. This chain joins TRBV2 and TRBJ2-7; D is undetermined. The germline V gene encodes CDR1 SNHLY and CDR2 FYNNEI. The V gene lost 10 bases and the J gene lost 3 bases, with 19 bases spanning the gap. The CDR3 contains 14 residues. CDR3 coding DNA: TGTGCCATCGGCCCGGACCGCAGCTACTACGAGCAGTACTTC. Translating gives CAIGPDRSYYEQYF.